The clone carrying this TCR beta chain turned up a few times. V was trimmed by 8 bases and J by 1 base, leaving 10 bases between them. The CDR3 contains 13 residues. Germline loops: CDR1 KGHDR, CDR2 SFDVKD. This entry is derived from a study of blood T cell repertoires in COVID-19. Background on the study: Samples of COVID-19 (acute and convalescent) were obtained from the United States, Italy and Spain. Sample material is recorded as cDNA or gDNA derived from T cells, B-cell-depleted T cells, or PBMCs.

Original data processing: How many nucleated cells were present was estimated from reference gene primer amplification. Profiled with immunoSEQ multiplex PCR; TCRdb holds only in-frame clones, not every one. The V and J calls and clone size come from that table; D and trimming were worked out from the DNA. This repertoire shows approximately 60,000 clones, about 76% found once; its top ten account for around 5.3%. The sequence came from a human donor in a cohort sampled during active COVID-19. Sequenced: peripheral blood. The V gene is TRBV24-1, the J gene TRBJ1-1; no clear D gene. The CDR3 spells CATITGRNTEAFF. In DNA form, the CDR3 reads TGTGCCACCATAACTGGGCGGAACACTGAAGCTTTCTTT.